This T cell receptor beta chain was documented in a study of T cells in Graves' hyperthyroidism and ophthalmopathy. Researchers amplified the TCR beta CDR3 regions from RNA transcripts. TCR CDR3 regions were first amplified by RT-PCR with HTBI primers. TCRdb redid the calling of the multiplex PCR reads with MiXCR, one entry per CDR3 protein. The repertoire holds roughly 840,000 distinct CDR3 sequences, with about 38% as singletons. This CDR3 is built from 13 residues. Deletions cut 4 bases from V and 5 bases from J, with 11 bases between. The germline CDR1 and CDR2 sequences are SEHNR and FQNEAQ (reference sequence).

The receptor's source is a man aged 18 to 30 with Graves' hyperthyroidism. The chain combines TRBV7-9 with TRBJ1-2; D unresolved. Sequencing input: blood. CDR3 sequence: CASSSPRGYGYTF. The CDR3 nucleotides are TGTGCCAGCAGCTCACCCCGAGGGTATGGCTACACCTTC.